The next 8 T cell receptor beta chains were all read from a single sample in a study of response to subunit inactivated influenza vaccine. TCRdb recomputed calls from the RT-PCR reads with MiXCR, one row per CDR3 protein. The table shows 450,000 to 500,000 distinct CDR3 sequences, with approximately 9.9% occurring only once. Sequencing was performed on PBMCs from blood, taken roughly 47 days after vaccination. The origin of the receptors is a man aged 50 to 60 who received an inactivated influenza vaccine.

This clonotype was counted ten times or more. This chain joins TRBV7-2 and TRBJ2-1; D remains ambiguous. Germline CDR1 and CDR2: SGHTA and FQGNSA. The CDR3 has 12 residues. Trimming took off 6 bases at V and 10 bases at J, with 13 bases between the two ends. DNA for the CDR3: TGTGCCAGCAGATCTCTAGGAGCGGAGCAGTTCTTC. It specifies CASRSLGAEQFF.

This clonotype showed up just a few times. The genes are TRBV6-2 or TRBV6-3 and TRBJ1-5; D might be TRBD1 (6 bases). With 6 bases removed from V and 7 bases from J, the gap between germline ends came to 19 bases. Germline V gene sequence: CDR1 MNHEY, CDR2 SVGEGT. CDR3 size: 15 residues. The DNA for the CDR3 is TGTGCCAGCAGCCCACACAGGGTCTTGGGACAGCCCCAGCATTTT. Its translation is CASSPHRVLGQPQHF.

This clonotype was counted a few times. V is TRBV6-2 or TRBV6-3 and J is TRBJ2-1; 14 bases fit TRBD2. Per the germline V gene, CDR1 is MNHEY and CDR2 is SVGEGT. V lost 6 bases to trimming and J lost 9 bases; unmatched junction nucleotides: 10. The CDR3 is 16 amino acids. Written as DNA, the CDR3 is TGTGCCAGCAGCCCGCGGACTAGCGGGAGGCCGGGTGAGCAGTTCTTC. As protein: CASSPRTSGRPGEQFF.

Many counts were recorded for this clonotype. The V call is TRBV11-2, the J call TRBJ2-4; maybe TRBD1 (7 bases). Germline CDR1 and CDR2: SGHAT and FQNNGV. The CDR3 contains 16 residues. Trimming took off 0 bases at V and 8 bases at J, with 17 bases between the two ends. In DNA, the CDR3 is TGTGCCAGCAGCTTAGATTGGGCAGGGGGGATGTACATTCAGTACTTC. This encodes CASSLDWAGGMYIQYF.

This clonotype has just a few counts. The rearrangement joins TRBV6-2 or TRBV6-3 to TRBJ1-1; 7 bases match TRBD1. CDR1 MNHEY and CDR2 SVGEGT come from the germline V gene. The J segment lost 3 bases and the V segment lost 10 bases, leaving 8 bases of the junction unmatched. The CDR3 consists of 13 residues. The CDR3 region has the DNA TGTGCCACCCACCAGGGGGTTTACACTGAAGCTTTCTTT. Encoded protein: CATHQGVYTEAFF.

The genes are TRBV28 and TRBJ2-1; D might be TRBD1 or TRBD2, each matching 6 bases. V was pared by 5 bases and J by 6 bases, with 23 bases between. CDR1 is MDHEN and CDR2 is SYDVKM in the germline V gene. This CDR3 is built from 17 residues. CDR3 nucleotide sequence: TGTGCCAGCAGTCATGCCCCACAGGGAGGAGGGCTCAATGAGCAGTTCTTC. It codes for CASSHAPQGGGLNEQFF.

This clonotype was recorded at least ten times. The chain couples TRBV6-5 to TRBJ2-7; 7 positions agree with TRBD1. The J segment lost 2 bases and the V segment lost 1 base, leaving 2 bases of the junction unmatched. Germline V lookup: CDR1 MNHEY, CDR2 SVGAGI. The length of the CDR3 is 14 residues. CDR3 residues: CASSYLGQTYEQYF. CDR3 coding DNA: TGTGCCAGCAGTTACTTGGGACAGACCTACGAGCAGTACTTC.

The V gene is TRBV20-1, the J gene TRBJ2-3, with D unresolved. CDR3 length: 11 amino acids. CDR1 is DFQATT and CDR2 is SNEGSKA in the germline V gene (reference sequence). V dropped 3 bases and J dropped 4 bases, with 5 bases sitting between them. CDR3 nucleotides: TGCAGTGCTAGCCGGGCAGATACGCAGTATTTT. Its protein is CSASRADTQYF.